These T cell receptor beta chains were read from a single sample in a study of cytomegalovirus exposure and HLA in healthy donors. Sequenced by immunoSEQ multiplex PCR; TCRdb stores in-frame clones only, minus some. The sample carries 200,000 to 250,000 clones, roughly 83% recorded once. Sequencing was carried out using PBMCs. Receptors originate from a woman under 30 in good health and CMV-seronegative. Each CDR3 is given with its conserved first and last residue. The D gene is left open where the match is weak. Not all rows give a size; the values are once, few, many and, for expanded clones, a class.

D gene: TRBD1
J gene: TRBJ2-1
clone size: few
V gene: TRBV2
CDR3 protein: CASSARTGENEQFF
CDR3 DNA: TGTGCCAGCAGTGCAAGGACAGGGGAAAATGAGCAGTTCTTC

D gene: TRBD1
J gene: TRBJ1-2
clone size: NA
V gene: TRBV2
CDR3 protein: CASSRDRDYGYTF
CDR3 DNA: TGTGCCAGCAGCCGGGACAGGGACTATGGCTACACCTTC

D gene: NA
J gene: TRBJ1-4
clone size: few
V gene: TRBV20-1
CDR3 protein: CSALIQEKLFF
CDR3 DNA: TGCAGTGCTCTGATCCAAGAAAAACTGTTTTTT

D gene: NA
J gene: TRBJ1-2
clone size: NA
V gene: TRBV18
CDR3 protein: CASSPDGLYGYTF
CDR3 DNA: TGTGCCAGCTCACCGGACGGACTATATGGCTACACCTTC

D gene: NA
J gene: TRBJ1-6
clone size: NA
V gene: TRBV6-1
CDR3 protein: CASQDRDSPLHF
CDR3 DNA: TGTGCCAGCCAGGACAGAGATTCACCCCTCCACTTT

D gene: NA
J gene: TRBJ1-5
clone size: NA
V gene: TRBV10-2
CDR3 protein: CASSEGNSNQPQHF
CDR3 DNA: TGCGCCAGCAGTGAGGGAAATAGCAATCAGCCCCAGCATTTT

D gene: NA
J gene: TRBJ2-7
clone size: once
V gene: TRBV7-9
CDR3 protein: CASSKGAYEQYF
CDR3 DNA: TGTGCCAGCAGCAAGGGAGCCTACGAGCAGTACTTC

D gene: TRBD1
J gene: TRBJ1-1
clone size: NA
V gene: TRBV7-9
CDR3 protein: CASSRRTGGSGTEAFF
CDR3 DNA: TGTGCCAGCAGCCGTCGGACAGGGGGCTCTGGCACTGAAGCTTTCTTT

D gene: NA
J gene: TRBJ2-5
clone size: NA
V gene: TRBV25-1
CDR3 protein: CASSFGLAPFQETQYF
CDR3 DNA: TGTGCCAGCAGCTTCGGACTGGCTCCATTTCAAGAGACCCAGTACTTC

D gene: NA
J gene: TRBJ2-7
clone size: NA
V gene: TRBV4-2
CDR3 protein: CASSQGAWVSRWGSAYEQYF
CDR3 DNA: TGTGCCAGCAGCCAGGGGGCGTGGGTCAGTCGGTGGGGATCCGCCTACGAGCAGTACTTC

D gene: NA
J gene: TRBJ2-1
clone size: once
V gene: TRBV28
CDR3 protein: CASSLGLNNEQFF
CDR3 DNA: TGTGCCAGCAGTCTGGGGCTAAACAATGAGCAGTTCTTC

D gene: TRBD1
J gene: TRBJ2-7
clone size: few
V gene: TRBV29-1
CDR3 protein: CSVPGQGEYEQYF
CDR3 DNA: TGCAGCGTCCCCGGACAGGGCGAGTACGAGCAGTACTTC

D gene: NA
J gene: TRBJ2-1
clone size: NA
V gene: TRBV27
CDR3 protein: CASSPRRGASNEQFF
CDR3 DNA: TGTGCCAGCAGTCCCAGGAGGGGCGCGAGCAATGAGCAGTTCTTC

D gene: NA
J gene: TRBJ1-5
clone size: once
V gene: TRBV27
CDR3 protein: CASSRAGNQPQHF
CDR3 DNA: TGTGCCAGCAGCAGGGCAGGGAATCAGCCCCAGCATTTT

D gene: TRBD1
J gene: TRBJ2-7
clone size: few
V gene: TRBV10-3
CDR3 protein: CAISPGTAYEQYF
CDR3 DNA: TGTGCCATCAGTCCCGGGACAGCCTACGAGCAGTACTTC